The T cell receptor (beta chain) described here comes from a study of cytomegalovirus exposure and HLA in healthy donors. The length of the CDR3 is 14 residues. J was trimmed by 4 bases and V by 2 bases; bases with no gene match: 3. Germline V gene data show CDR1 as SNHLY and CDR2 as FYNNEI. PCR involved 60 Vbeta and 13 Jbeta primers. The repertoire was sequenced with immunoSEQ multiplex PCR; TCRdb's copy has only in-frame clones and lacks some. This table holds about 72,000 clones. The TCR sequence derives from a man aged 50 to 60 in good health and CMV-seropositive. Specimen: PBMCs. V is TRBV2 and J is TRBJ2-7; TRBD2 aligns across 9 bases. The CDR3 reads CASSELAGPYEQYF. For the CDR3, the DNA is TGTGCCAGCAGTGAACTAGCGGGACCTTACGAGCAGTACTTC.